This T cell receptor beta chain was obtained from a study of CD8+ T cells in alopecia areata. To note about this clone: What it recognizes is unknown.

RNA was isolated and reverse transcribed to cDNA, the sequencing template. Profiled with immunoSEQ multiplex PCR; TCRdb holds only in-frame clones, not every one. The sample has roughly 180,000 clones, less than 70% seen once. Sample treatment: oral pan-JAK inhibitor, 5-10 mg twice daily. Regarding the study as a whole: Clonality exceeded that of normal scalp in lesional scalp, most notably in alopecia totalis/universalis.

The sample here was CD8+ T cells sorted from blood, taken at week 24, from a patient treated with tofacitinib. The clonotype was recovered from a human donor with alopecia areata.

CDR3 loop: CSVNEYLEAFF. CDR3 nucleotide sequence: TGCAGCGTAAATGAATACCTCGAAGCTTTCTTT. The V and J genes are TRBV29-1 and TRBJ1-1; no clear D. The V end lost 6 bases, the J end lost 8 bases, and 13 bases lay between the germline ends. CDR1 and CDR2 from the germline V gene are SQVTM and ANQGSEA. The CDR3 loop spans 11 amino acids.